This T cell receptor (beta chain) was identified in a study of cytomegalovirus exposure and HLA in healthy donors. Background on the study: Earlier, 100 million to 130 million unique TCR beta sequences were recovered from around 190 million T cells by an analysis.

Study results and caveats: Most TCR sequences proved rare, with some public TCRs found in many donors. CMV antigen specificity was confirmed in vitro for a few CMV-associated chains. Common viral pathogens seemed, in a later analysis, to connect with several of the most significant clusters.

Note on this clone: Antigen unknown.

PCR employed 60 Vbeta and 13 Jbeta primers. Assay used: immunoSEQ multiplex PCR; TCRdb lists only in-frame clones, some missing. The table lists about 200,000 clones, with 5.5% to 7.5% in the top ten. In germline, CDR1 is MNHEY, CDR2 SMNVEV (reference sequence). Trimming at V came to 2 bases and at J to 8 bases, leaving 5 bases not matched to a gene. This CDR3 region has 15 residues. V usage is TRBV27 and J usage is TRBJ2-1; TRBD2 aligns across 11 bases. This TCR was sampled from a man younger than 45 in good health and CMV-seronegative. Sample: PBMCs. Here the CDR3 DNA reads TGTGCCAGCAGTTTAGGACTAGCGGGTCGGGATGAGCAGTTCTTC. Its protein product is CASSLGLAGRDEQFF.